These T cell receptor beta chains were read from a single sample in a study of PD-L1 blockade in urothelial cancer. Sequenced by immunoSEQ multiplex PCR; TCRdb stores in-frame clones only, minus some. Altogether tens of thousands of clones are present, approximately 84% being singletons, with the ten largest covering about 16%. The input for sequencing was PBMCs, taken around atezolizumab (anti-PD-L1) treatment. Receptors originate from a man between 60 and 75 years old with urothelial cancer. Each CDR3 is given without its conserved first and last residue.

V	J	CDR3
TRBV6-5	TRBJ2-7	ASSYSNEPYEQY
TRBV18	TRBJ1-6	ASSPETDSDINSPLH
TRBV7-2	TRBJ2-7	ASSRRSGGAYEQY
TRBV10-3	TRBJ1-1	AIRADRGRVNTEAF
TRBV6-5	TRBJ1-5	ASSYSQGAGQPQH
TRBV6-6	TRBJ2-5	ASSYTRGAQETQY
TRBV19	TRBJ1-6	ASSIAARTPGSPLH
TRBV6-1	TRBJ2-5	ASSLTAGSQETQY
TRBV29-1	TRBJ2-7	SVGEDEQY
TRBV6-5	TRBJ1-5	ASSYRDNQPQH
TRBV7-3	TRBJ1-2	ASSLGQGNYGYT
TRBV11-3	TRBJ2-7	ASSLTVYEQY
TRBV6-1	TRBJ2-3	ASAEWDNTDTQY
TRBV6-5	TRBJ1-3	ASSYAPGGSGNTIY
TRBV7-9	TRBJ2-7	ASSLVTYEQY
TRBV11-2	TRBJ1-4	ASSPNPGQGGEKLF
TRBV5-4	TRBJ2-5	ASSLAMGGDQETQY
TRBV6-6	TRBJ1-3	ASNLGGGGNTIY
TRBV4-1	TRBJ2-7	ASSQGLAGGVYYPTRQY
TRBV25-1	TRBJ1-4	ASSESLEKLF
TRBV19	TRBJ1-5	ASTRQGNQPQH
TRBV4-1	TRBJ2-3	ASSQDKATSGTDTQY
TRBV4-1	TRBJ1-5	ASSQAAGVYQPQH
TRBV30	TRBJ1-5	AWSVGTTNQPQH
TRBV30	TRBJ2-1	AWRSDGGHNEQF
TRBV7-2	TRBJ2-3	ASSLMRGRTDTQY
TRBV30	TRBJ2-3	AWSPGADTQY
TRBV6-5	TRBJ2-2	ASSYGGQLYEELF
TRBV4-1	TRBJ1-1	ASSQVDMGMARAAF
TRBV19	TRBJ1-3	ASSMSTASSGNTIY
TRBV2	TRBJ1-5	ASSEQGTGNQPQH
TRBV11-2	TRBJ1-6	ASSTRGSYNSPLH
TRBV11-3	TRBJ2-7	ASSVNSGTGYEQY
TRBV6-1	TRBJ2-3	ASLEPGRSTDTQY
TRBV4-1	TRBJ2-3	ASSQELKGLGTDTQY
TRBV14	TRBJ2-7	ASSRQGQGTYEQY
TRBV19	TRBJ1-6	ASSIRGQDSPLH
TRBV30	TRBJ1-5	AWSQGPGGPQH
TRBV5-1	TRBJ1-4	ASSTGIPKEKLF
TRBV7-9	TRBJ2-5	ASSPPGRQETQY
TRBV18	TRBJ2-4	ASSLSQGSTHIQY
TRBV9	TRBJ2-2	ASSVALFTGELF
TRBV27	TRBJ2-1	ASSLWQGNEQF
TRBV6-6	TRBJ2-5	ASSYSAGQETQY
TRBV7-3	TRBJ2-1	ASSLKAGGRAQGEQF
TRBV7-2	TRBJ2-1	ASSFRDNPYNEQF
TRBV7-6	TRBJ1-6	ASSLDRGQYNSPLH
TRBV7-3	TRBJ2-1	ASSPRGTVYNEQF
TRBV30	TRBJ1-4	AWSATGSTNEKLF
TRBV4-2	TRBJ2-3	ASKVAGGPDTQY
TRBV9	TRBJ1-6	ASNTGAGSPLH
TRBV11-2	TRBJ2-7	ASSSPRVYEQY
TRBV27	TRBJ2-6	ASRRDRGSGANVLT